The T cell receptor beta chain described here comes from a study of T cells in Graves' hyperthyroidism and ophthalmopathy. In this sample, this clonotype turned up many times. Its specificity is not known. Template material for amplifying TCR beta CDR3 regions consisted of RNA transcripts. The TCR CDR3 was amplified in a first-round RT-PCR using the HTBI primer set. TCRdb passed the multiplex PCR reads through MiXCR, listing each CDR3 protein once. In the table there are about 570,000 distinct CDR3 sequences, around 42% of which are singletons. Patients were excluded because of uncontrolled infection, other autoimmune disease, pregnancy or lactation. Diagnosis relied on clinical symptoms, serum thyroxine and TRAb, thyroid ultrasound and orbital computed tomography. General observations from the study: Clonotypes that were expanded in thyroid above 0.001 mostly appeared in blood too.

The source is an adult woman with Graves' disease, either hyperthyroidism or ophthalmopathy (not recorded which). Material: peripheral blood or thyroid tissue (not recorded which).

The CDR3 region has the DNA TGTGCCAGCAGTTACTCAGGGTCGGGCAATCAGCCCCAGCATTTT. This translates into CASSYSGSGNQPQHF. The chain employs TRBV6-5 and TRBJ1-5; D gene ambiguous. Germline values: CDR1 MNHEY, CDR2 SVGAGI. This CDR3 contains 15 residues. V lost 0 bases and J lost 2, with 8 bases in between.